This TCR beta chain originates from a study of T-cell reconstitution after alpha-beta-depleted transplantation in children. Using unique molecular identifiers, the investigators prepared the TCRbeta library. In TCRdb, the PCR reads were re-called with MiXCR into one record per CDR3 protein. Found here are some 520,000 distinct CDR3 sequences, over 25% of them singletons; the top ten hold around 2.4%. The germline V gene encodes CDR1 KGHSH and CDR2 LQKENI. V lost 6 bases to trimming and J lost 7 bases, with 19 bases between them. CDR3 length: 16 amino acids. V and J are TRBV18 and TRBJ1-6, with D perhaps matching TRBD1 (6 bases). This receptor was identified in a human donor who donated a stem cell graft to a child with aplastic anemia. The input for sequencing was PBMCs from the stem cell graft donor, taken from the stem cell graft. The CDR3 is CASSLQGGGPNSPLHF. The CDR3, as DNA: TGTGCCAGCTCCCTCCAAGGGGGGGGCCCCAATTCACCCCTCCACTTT.